What follows describes a single TCR beta chain. This CDR3 region has 11 residues. CDR1 DFQATT and CDR2 SNEGSKA come from the germline V gene (reference sequence). Libraries were prepared by immunoSEQ multiplex PCR; TCRdb keeps only in-frame clonotypes and omits some of them. This sample has 200,000 to 300,000 clones, with roughly 80% found just once. These data come from a study of blood T cell repertoires in COVID-19. Seattle's cohort entered during active infection and was followed longitudinally. Sequencing was done on a sample of peripheral blood. The receptor comes from a woman over 75 with COVID-19, enrolled during active disease. The chain joins TRBV20-1 to TRBJ2-7; D might be TRBD2 (5 bases). The CDR3 spells CSGKVSYEQYF. The CDR3 DNA reads TGCAGCGGGAAGGTGAGCTACGAGCAGTACTTC.